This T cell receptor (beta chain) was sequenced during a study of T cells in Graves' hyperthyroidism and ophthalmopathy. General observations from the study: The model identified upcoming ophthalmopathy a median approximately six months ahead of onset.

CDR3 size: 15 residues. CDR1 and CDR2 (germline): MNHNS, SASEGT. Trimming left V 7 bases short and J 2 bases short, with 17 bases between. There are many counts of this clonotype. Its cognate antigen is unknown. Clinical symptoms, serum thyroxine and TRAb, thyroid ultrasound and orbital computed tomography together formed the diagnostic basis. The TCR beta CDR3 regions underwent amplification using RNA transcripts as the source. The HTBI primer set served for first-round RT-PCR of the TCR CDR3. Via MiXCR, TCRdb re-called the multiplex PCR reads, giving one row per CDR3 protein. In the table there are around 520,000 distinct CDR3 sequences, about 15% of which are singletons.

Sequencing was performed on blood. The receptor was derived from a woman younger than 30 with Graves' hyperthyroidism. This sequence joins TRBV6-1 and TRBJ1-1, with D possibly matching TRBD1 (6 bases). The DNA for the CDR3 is TGTGCCAGCACTAAAGGGACACCAACTAACACTGAAGCTTTCTTT. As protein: CASTKGTPTNTEAFF.